This TCR beta chain is from a study of siplizumab effects on memory and regulatory T cells. A remark on this clone: Its target is unknown.

Germline loops: CDR1 SGHRS, CDR2 YFSETQ. The CDR3 totals 13 residues. Trimming left V 5 bases short and J 3 bases short, with 11 bases between. General observations from the study: Under siplizumab, alloreactive sequences traced to unstimulated CD4+ memory cells were significantly reduced. In controls, less than 30% of mappable alloreactive CD4+ clones were Treg-derived on average, versus about 69% with siplizumab. Proliferating siplizumab-culture Tregs lacked confirmation of suppressive function.

The repertoire was sequenced with immunoSEQ multiplex PCR; TCRdb's copy has only in-frame clones and lacks some. Of approximately 40,000 clones listed, 89% are singletons. Sequences were obtained from naive CD4+ T cells sorted from blood. The sequence was obtained from a human donor in good health. The rearrangement links TRBV5-1 to TRBJ1-1; no firm D call. CDR3 DNA: TGCGCCAGCAGTAGCGCAGAAGACACTGAAGCTTTCTTT. Translated, it gives CASSSAEDTEAFF.